The 2 T cell receptor beta chains presented below share a single source sample, sequenced in a study of shared clonotypes between healthy human individuals. Using immunoSEQ multiplex PCR, the repertoire was profiled, and TCRdb retains in-frame clones only, with some absent. The data contain around 700,000 clones, 60% to 75% of them singletons. Sequenced sample: memory CD4+ T cells sorted from blood. Noted subset: CD45RA-negative fraction. Every receptor here comes from a young woman in good health.

The table lists this clone with many counts. The rearrangement uses TRBV6-1 and TRBJ2-5; unclear D gene. Germline CDR1 reads MNHNS; CDR2 reads SASEGT. The length of the CDR3 is 12 residues. V lost 3 bases and J 5 bases, leaving 7 bases between the germline ends. Here the CDR3 reads CASSDTRETQYF. As DNA, the CDR3 is TGTGCCAGCAGTGATACACGCGAGACCCAGTACTTC.

V gene TRBV10-3 combines with J gene TRBJ2-7; 10 bases map to TRBD2. CDR1 and CDR2 from the germline V gene are ENHRY and SYGVKD. Trimming removed 5 bases from V and 7 bases from J; junction bases left unmatched: 23. The CDR3 runs to 19 residues. In nucleotides, the CDR3 is TGTGCCATCAGTCTCCCAGCGACACCCGGAGCGGGGGGGCCCTGGGAGCAGTACTTC. It specifies CAISLPATPGAGGPWEQYF.